These 20 T cell receptor beta chains were sequenced from one sample in a study of T cells in localized non-small cell lung cancer. Assay: immunoSEQ multiplex PCR; the TCRdb copy retains only in-frame clones and omits some. The data show fewer than 40,000 clones, with roughly 90% seen just once and under 20% held by the top ten. This sample comprised peripheral blood mononuclear cells, obtained before any cancer treatment. The receptors originated from a man aged 40-75 years with stage III lung adenocarcinoma.

This chain connects TRBV18 to TRBJ1-2; 11 nucleotides line up with TRBD1. CDR3 size: 17 residues. Losses at the gene ends were 0 bases for V and 4 bases for J; bases not matched to a gene: 7. Germline V gives CDR1 KGHSH, CDR2 LQKENI. The CDR3 loop is CASSPPRTGGVSYGYTF. The DNA for the CDR3 is TGTGCCAGCTCACCACCGCGGACAGGGGGCGTAAGCTATGGCTACACCTTC.

The CDR3 DNA is TGTGCCAGCAGCCCCGGGACAGGGGACACCGGGGAGCTGTTTTTT. This gives the protein CASSPGTGDTGELFF. The chain is built from TRBV7-8 and TRBJ2-2; 10 bases line up with TRBD1. CDR3 length equals 15 residues. Germline V lookup: CDR1 SGHVS, CDR2 FQNEAQ. The ends lost 5 bases at V and 3 bases at J; junction bases unmatched: 3. Looking up the rest from reference TRBV7-8 and TRBJ2-2 gives the full variable domain: GAGVSQSPRYKVAKRGQDVALRCDPISGHVSLFWYQQALGQGPEFLTYFQNEAQLDKSGLPSDRFFAERPEGSVSTLKIQRTQQEDSAVYLCASSPGTGDTGELFFGEGSRLTVL.

CDR3 sequence: CASSLTPGQGRYEQYF. As DNA, the CDR3 is TGTGCCAGCAGCTTAACACCGGGACAGGGAAGATACGAGCAGTACTTC. The genes are TRBV7-3 and TRBJ2-7; 9 bases fit TRBD1. Trimming cost V 0 bases and J 4 bases; bases outside gene matches: 7. This CDR3 spans 16 amino acids. Germline V gene data show CDR1 as SGHTA and CDR2 as FQGTGA.

The rearrangement links TRBV19 to TRBJ2-2; a weak D match, TRBD2 (6 bases). Germline CDR1 LNHDA, CDR2 SQIVND (reference sequence). The CDR3 length is 18 residues. V was cut by 8 bases and J by 1 base, with 23 bases left in between. The CDR3 nucleotides are TGTGCCAGTGTAAAAGGCCAGGGAGGTTATAAGAACACCGGGGAGCTGTTTTTT. It encodes CASVKGQGGYKNTGELFF.

This chain joins TRBV11-3 and TRBJ2-7, with TRBD1 matching over 10 bases. V shed 4 bases and J 5 bases; nucleotides not matched to a gene: 5. The germline CDR1 and CDR2 sequences are SGHNT and YENEEA. This CDR3 region has 14 residues. Here the CDR3 reads CASSSRDRGHEQYF. CDR3 nucleotides: TGTGCCAGCAGCTCCCGGGACAGGGGCCACGAGCAGTACTTC.

The chain couples TRBV5-6 to TRBJ1-5; D ambiguous. Germline V gene sequence: CDR1 SGHDT, CDR2 YYEEEE. V was trimmed by 5 bases and J by 6 bases, leaving 9 bases between them. The CDR3 contains 12 residues. In DNA, the CDR3 is TGTGCCAGCAGTTACTCGACTCAGCCCCAGCATTTT. Its translation: CASSYSTQPQHF.

The chain carries TRBV6-6 and TRBJ1-2; no clear D. This CDR3 region has 12 residues. V lost 2 bases and J 4 bases, leaving 5 bases between the germline ends. The germline V gene has CDR1 MNHNY and CDR2 SVGAGI (reference sequence). For the CDR3, the DNA is TGTGCCAGCAGTTACGGGTCCTATGGCTACACCTTC. Amino acids: CASSYGSYGYTF.

This rearrangement joins TRBV5-1 to TRBJ1-4, with D maybe TRBD1 (5 bases). The CDR3 sequence is 15 residues long. Germline-derived CDR1 and CDR2 are SGHRS and YFSETQ. V shed 4 bases and J shed 0 bases, with 10 bases lying between them. The CDR3 reads CASSREGSTNEKLFF. For the CDR3, the DNA is TGCGCCAGCAGCCGTGAGGGGTCAACTAATGAAAAACTGTTTTTT.

The chain employs TRBV6-4 and TRBJ2-6, with a possible D match to TRBD1 (6 bases). Trimming removed 4 bases at V and 0 bases at J, with 7 bases between. Looked up from germline, CDR1 is MRHNA and CDR2 is SNTAGT. This CDR3 spans 15 amino acids. For the CDR3, the DNA is TGTGCCAGCAGTGTGGACAGCTCTGGGGCCAACGTCCTGACTTTC. Translation gives CASSVDSSGANVLTF.

This chain uses TRBV6-1 with TRBJ2-1; D unclear. Per germline, CDR1 MNHNS and CDR2 SASEGT. This CDR3 is 13 amino acids long. V gave up 5 bases and J gave up 5 bases, with 10 bases separating them. The CDR3 reads CASSSQNDNEQFF. Written as DNA, the CDR3 is TGTGCCAGCAGTTCACAAAATGACAATGAGCAGTTCTTC.

The V gene is TRBV19, the J gene TRBJ2-1, with D perhaps matching TRBD2 (7 bases). CDR1 LNHDA and CDR2 SQIVND come from the germline V gene (reference sequence). This CDR3 is 14 amino acids long. Trimming cost V 8 bases and J 0 bases, with 11 bases left between them. The CDR3 region has the DNA TGTGCCAGTGGGGGGGCTAGCTCCTACAATGAGCAGTTCTTC. Amino acid sequence: CASGGASSYNEQFF.

The chain carries TRBV15 and TRBJ2-7; perhaps TRBD2 as D (6 bases). In germline, CDR1 is LNHNV, CDR2 YYDKDF (reference sequence). The CDR3 runs 15 residues. V was cut by 1 base and J by 2 bases, with 12 bases left in between. CDR3 protein: CATSRARDSAYEQYF. CDR3 in DNA: TGTGCCACCAGCAGAGCCCGGGACTCTGCCTACGAGCAGTACTTC.

The V gene is TRBV27, the J gene TRBJ2-2; TRBD2 matches at 10 bases. V was pared by 4 bases and J by 4 bases, with 12 bases of the junction left unmatched. Per germline, CDR1 MNHEY and CDR2 SMNVEV (reference sequence). The CDR3 contains 18 residues. This CDR3 is CASSSPLLAGAFTGELFF. The CDR3 coding sequence is TGTGCCAGCAGTTCCCCCTTGCTAGCGGGGGCCTTCACCGGGGAGCTGTTTTTT.

V gene TRBV6-5 combines with J gene TRBJ1-4; maybe TRBD1 (6 bases). Germline V gene sequence: CDR1 MNHEY, CDR2 SVGAGI. Trimming cost V 6 bases and J 5 bases, with 13 bases left between them. The CDR3 is 14 residues long. CDR3 region: CASRPGHQNEKLFF. CDR3 in DNA: TGTGCCAGCAGACCGGGACACCAAAATGAAAAACTGTTTTTT.

This clone was found a few times. The rearrangement links TRBV28 to TRBJ2-3; no firm D call. Trimming cost V 2 bases and J 2 bases, with 11 bases left between them. The CDR3 is made up of 15 amino acids. Germline lookup yields CDR1 MDHEN and CDR2 SYDVKM. The CDR3 sequence is CASSLRVGNTDTQYF. DNA for the CDR3: TGTGCCAGCAGTTTAAGGGTGGGCAACACAGATACGCAGTATTTT.

A few counts support this clone. The rearrangement links TRBV6-1 to TRBJ2-7; D uncertain. Per germline, CDR1 MNHNS and CDR2 SASEGT. The CDR3 extends over 15 amino acids. V was clipped by 3 bases and J by 0 bases, with 12 bases between them. The CDR3 sequence: CASSDLFSGSYEQYF. CDR3 coding DNA: TGTGCCAGCAGTGATCTCTTCTCGGGCTCCTACGAGCAGTACTTC.

The V and J genes are TRBV5-6 and TRBJ2-1, with 10 nucleotides matching TRBD2. The germline V gene has CDR1 SGHDT and CDR2 YYEEEE. CDR3 size: 14 residues. V shed 4 bases and J 4 bases; nucleotides not matched to a gene: 2. This CDR3 reads CASSTGLAYNEQFF. CDR3 DNA: TGTGCCAGCAGCACGGGACTAGCGTACAATGAGCAGTTCTTC.

The rearrangement joins TRBV4-3 to TRBJ2-3; D is uncertain. The germline gives CDR1 LGHNA, CDR2 YSLEER. CDR3 length: 13 residues. Trimming pared 0 bases from V and 8 bases from J, leaving 9 bases between. The CDR3 spells CASSQDKSTTQYF. CDR3 nucleotides: TGCGCCAGCAGCCAAGATAAATCTACTACGCAGTATTTT.

The V gene is TRBV4-3, the J gene TRBJ2-7; a possible D gene is TRBD2 (6 bases). V gave up 0 bases and J gave up 1 base, with 13 bases separating them. This CDR3 region has 16 residues. Per germline, CDR1 LGHNA and CDR2 YSLEER. The CDR3 bases are TGCGCCAGCAGCCAAGATCCGGGGGTAGGATCCTACGAGCAGTACTTC. Translation gives CASSQDPGVGSYEQYF.

This clone was recorded a few times. V is TRBV2 and J is TRBJ1-1, with 8 nucleotides matching TRBD1. This CDR3 is built from 14 residues. Losses at the gene ends were 7 bases for V and 3 bases for J; bases not matched to a gene: 7. From germline, CDR1 is SNHLY and CDR2 FYNNEI. This chain's CDR3 is CASNLLQGDTEAFF. The CDR3 DNA reads TGTGCCAGCAACTTACTACAGGGGGACACTGAAGCTTTCTTT.